The 8 T cell receptor beta chains below come from one sample, sequenced in a study of cytomegalovirus exposure and HLA in healthy donors. In the PCR, 60 Vbeta and 13 Jbeta primers were used. Data came from immunoSEQ multiplex PCR; TCRdb stores just in-frame clones and leaves some out. Of more than 95,000 clones in the sample, about 81% were seen once. The sample taken for sequencing was PBMCs. All receptors derive from a woman in her 30s in good health and CMV-seronegative.

On this clone itself: This specimen includes other DNA sequences encoding the same CDR3. V gene TRBV29-1 combines with J gene TRBJ1-2; 10 bases line up with TRBD1. The germline V gene has CDR1 SQVTM and CDR2 ANQGSEA. Trimming at V came to 8 bases and at J to 3 bases, leaving 6 bases not matched to a gene. The CDR3 totals 13 residues. This CDR3 is CSTTTGGDYGYTF. The CDR3 nucleotides read TGCAGCACCACGACAGGGGGCGACTATGGCTACACCTTC.

This rearrangement joins TRBV10-1 to TRBJ2-1, with 7 bases that match TRBD1. Germline values: CDR1 WNHNN, CDR2 SYGVQD (reference sequence). The CDR3 loop spans 14 amino acids. V dropped 2 bases and J dropped 4; count of bases not matched to a gene: 2. CDR3 sequence reads: CASSEGTAYNEQFF. Here the CDR3 DNA reads TGCGCCAGCAGTGAGGGGACAGCTTACAATGAGCAGTTCTTC.

In its sample, this clone was seen once. The genes are TRBV7-8 and TRBJ1-5; TRBD1 might be the D (6 bases). The length of the CDR3 is 13 residues. V lost 4 bases to trimming and J lost 4 bases, with 8 bases between them. Germline V gives CDR1 SGHVS, CDR2 FQNEAQ. As DNA, the CDR3 is TGTGCCAGCAGCTCACAGGGTAATCAGCCCCAGCATTTT. It encodes CASSSQGNQPQHF.

The chain combines TRBV11-1 with TRBJ2-2, with D perhaps TRBD2 (5 bases). The V end lost 2 bases, the J end lost 6 bases, and 16 bases lay between the germline ends. From germline, CDR1 is SGHAT and CDR2 FQDESV (reference sequence). This CDR3 is built from 16 residues. The CDR3 protein is CASSLSLATSAGELFF. The CDR3 bases are TGTGCCAGCAGCTTATCGCTAGCTACCTCGGCCGGGGAGCTGTTTTTT. Drawing the rest from reference TRBV11-1 and TRBJ2-2, the complete variable domain is EAEVAQSPRYKITEKSQAVAFWCDPISGHATLYWYRQILGQGPELLVQFQDESVVDDSQLPKDRFSAERLKGVDSTLKIQPAELGDSAMYLCASSLSLATSAGELFFGEGSRLTVL.

The count of this clone is one. Other DNA sequences in the same sample also yield this CDR3. CDR3 nucleotides: TGTGCCTGGAGCGGCGGGGGGGAGCTGTTTTTT. Protein: CAWSGGGELFF. This chain joins TRBV30 and TRBJ1-4, with a tentative D call TRBD2 (5 bases). The DNA end lines up better with TRBJ2-2; the J call may be wrong. The CDR3 spans 11 residues. The germline CDR1 and CDR2 sequences are GTSNPN and SVGIG (reference sequence).

The V and J genes are TRBV5-8 and TRBJ1-2, with 12 bases lining up with TRBD1. CDR3 length equals 15 residues. Losses at the gene ends were 0 bases for V and 7 bases for J; bases not matched to a gene: 4. Germline CDR1 is SGHTS and CDR2 is YDEGEE. CDR3 sequence: CASSLDGTGGLGYTF. The CDR3 DNA reads as TGTGCCAGCAGCTTGGATGGGACAGGGGGCCTTGGCTACACCTTC.

The sample holds a few counts of this clone. The CDR3 DNA reads TGTGCCAGCAGCCCCACTAGGGGGTATAAGAATGAGCAGTTCTTC. It is translated as CASSPTRGYKNEQFF. The rearrangement links TRBV11-2 to TRBJ2-1, with a possible D match to TRBD1 (6 bases). CDR1 and CDR2 from the germline V gene are SGHAT and FQNNGV. The CDR3 extends over 15 amino acids. V was trimmed by 5 bases and J by 7 bases, leaving 18 bases between them. Together with reference TRBV11-2 and TRBJ2-1, the CDR3 gives the full variable domain: EAGVAQSPRYKIIEKRQSVAFWCNPISGHATLYWYQQILGQGPKLLIQFQNNGVVDDSQLPKDRFSAERLKGVDSTLKIQPAKLEDSAVYLCASSPTRGYKNEQFFGPGTRLTVL.

This chain uses TRBV9 with TRBJ2-1; 9 nucleotides match TRBD2. The CDR3 runs 15 residues. V trimming: 3 bases; J trimming: 3 bases; junction bases outside the gene matches: 4. Germline assignment: CDR1 SGDLS and CDR2 YYNGEE. The CDR3 region has the DNA TGTGCCAGCAGCGAATTTAGCGGGAGCTACAATGAGCAGTTCTTC. Translated, it gives CASSEFSGSYNEQFF. Together with reference TRBV9 and TRBJ2-1, the CDR3 gives the full variable domain: DSGVTQTPKHLITATGQRVTLRCSPRSGDLSVYWYQQSLDQGLQFLIQYYNGEERAKGNILERFSAQQFPDLHSELNLSSLELGDSALYFCASSEFSGSYNEQFFGPGTRLTVL.